The clone carrying this T cell receptor beta chain was detected once. Its antigen is unidentified. Deep level was the assay's run setting. Several immunoSEQ 96-well plates shared each subset's DNA, each plate a replicate. Using immunoSEQ multiplex PCR, the repertoire was profiled, and TCRdb retains in-frame clones only, with some absent. The table lists 2.3 million or so clones, approximately 93% of them singletons. The CDR3 has 17 residues. Trimming pared 3 bases from V and 2 bases from J, leaving 14 bases between. CDR1 and CDR2 from the germline V gene are LNHDA and SQIVND (reference sequence). This sample is drawn from a study of shared clonotypes between healthy human individuals. General study results and limits: Sampling included only blood; tissue repertoires likely differ.

The donor population consisted of healthy HIV-negative adults with no recent acute infections or vaccinations. The chain carries TRBV19 and TRBJ2-6; possibly TRBD2 for D (6 bases). The sequenced material came from naive CD4+ T cells from PBMCs. Indicated subset: CD45RA+ positively selected. The receptor's source is a man in his late teens or twenties in good health. Some clones in this sample may be carry-over from other donors' samples. The CDR3 spells CASSIVEGLPGANVLTF. The CDR3 bases are TGTGCCAGTAGTATTGTGGAGGGGCTGCCTGGGGCCAACGTCCTGACTTTC. The full variable domain, with the rest looked up from reference TRBV19 and TRBJ2-6, is DGGITQSPKYLFRKEGQNVTLSCEQNLNHDAMYWYRQDPGQGLRLIYYSQIVNDFQKGDIAEGYSVSREKKESFPLTVTSAQKNPTAFYLCASSIVEGLPGANVLTFGAGSRLTVL.